This is a list of T cell receptor beta chains from one sample in a study of blood T cell repertoires in COVID-19. TCRdb keeps only in-frame clones here, not all; method: immunoSEQ multiplex PCR. The repertoire includes under 80,000 clones, 83% of them detected once, and over 40% sits in the top ten. Sequencing was done on a sample of peripheral blood. The receptors were gathered from a man at least 80 years old with acute or convalescent COVID-19. CDR3s include the opening cysteine and the closing phenylalanine or tryptophan. A D gene is named only where the DNA matches it firmly. The size field is filled for only some rows; it gives once, few, many or a size class.

J gene	V gene	D gene	clone size	CDR3 protein	CDR3 DNA
TRBJ2-7	TRBV18	TRBD1	-	CASSPRTGVGEQYF	TGTGCCAGCTCACCAAGAACAGGGGTCGGCGAGCAGTACTTC
TRBJ1-2	TRBV20-1	-	-	CSKQTASGYTF	TGCAGCAAACAGACAGCCTCCGGCTACACCTTC
TRBJ2-2	TRBV5-1	TRBD1	few	CASRTGTGEPGELFF	TGCGCCAGCAGAACCGGGACAGGGGAACCCGGGGAGCTGTTTTTT
TRBJ2-3	TRBV18	-	-	CASSPRGTDTQYF	TGTGCCAGCTCCCCCCGTGGCACAGATACGCAGTATTTT
TRBJ2-1	TRBV25-1	TRBD1	-	CASSDPKQGVSYNEQFF	TGTGCCAGCAGTGACCCGAAACAGGGGGTCTCCTACAATGAGCAGTTCTTC
TRBJ2-1	TRBV11-2	TRBD2	-	CASSLGGRGLDEQFF	TGTGCCAGCAGCTTAGGCGGGAGGGGGTTGGATGAGCAGTTCTTC
TRBJ1-2	TRBV5-5	-	-	CASSLVGGGGYGYTF	TGTGCCAGCAGCTTGGTTGGTGGCGGAGGCTATGGCTACACCTTC
TRBJ1-5	TRBV7-2	-	-	CASSLGGGQPQHF	TGTGCCAGCAGCCTCGGTGGAGGTCAGCCCCAGCATTTT
TRBJ2-2	TRBV9	-	once	CASTGTPNTGELFF	TGTGCCAGCACTGGGACACCGAACACCGGGGAGCTGTTTTTT
TRBJ1-5	TRBV5-8	TRBD1	-	CASSLMTGAGSNQPQHF	TGTGCCAGCAGCTTAATGACAGGGGCCGGGAGCAATCAGCCCCAGCATTTT
TRBJ1-2	TRBV10-3	TRBD1	once	CAISGRDRGFYGYTF	TGTGCCATCAGTGGACGGGACAGGGGGTTCTATGGCTACACCTTC
TRBJ2-5	TRBV11-2	-	-	CASSSGQPQETQYF	TGTGCCAGCAGCTCTGGACAGCCACAAGAGACCCAGTACTTC
TRBJ1-5	TRBV16	TRBD1	-	CASSQKKIRQGGSNQPQHF	TGTGCCAGCAGCCAAAAGAAAATTCGACAGGGTGGTAGCAATCAGCCCCAGCATTTT
TRBJ1-1	TRBV6-5	-	-	CASSYEAAPNTEAFF	TGTGCCAGCAGTTACGAGGCAGCCCCGAACACTGAAGCTTTCTTT
TRBJ2-3	TRBV5-1	TRBD1	-	CASSLGPGQGTDTQYF	TGCGCCAGCAGCTTGGGACCGGGACAGGGCACAGATACGCAGTATTTT
TRBJ1-4	TRBV5-1	TRBD1	-	CASSLGQGFGKLFF	TGCGCCAGCAGCTTGGGACAGGGGTTCGGAAAACTGTTTTTT
TRBJ1-1	TRBV7-9	-	few	CASSLQNTEAFF	TGTGCCAGCAGCTTACAGAACACTGAAGCTTTCTTT
TRBJ1-2	TRBV28	-	few	CASSLSPKSSYGYTF	TGTGCCAGCAGTTTAAGCCCAAAAAGCTCCTATGGCTACACCTTC
TRBJ2-1	TRBV6-2/TRBV6-3	-	-	CASSYRGLAAKTSSYNEQFF	TGTGCCAGCAGTTACCGGGGGCTAGCGGCAAAGACCTCCTCCTACAATGAGCAGTTCTTC
TRBJ1-3	TRBV18	-	-	CASSPTLTASSGNTIYF	TGTGCCAGCTCACCCACTCTGACAGCTAGCTCTGGAAACACCATATATTTT
TRBJ1-5	TRBV19	TRBD1	-	CASSIGGQGGQPQHF	TGTGCCAGTAGTATAGGTGGACAGGGCGGTCAGCCCCAGCATTTT
TRBJ1-4	TRBV4-1	TRBD1	-	CASSRGQATNEKLFF	TGCGCCAGCAGCCGGGGACAGGCAACTAATGAAAAACTGTTTTTT
TRBJ2-5	TRBV7-2	-	-	CASSLAIGQETQYF	TGTGCCAGCAGCTTAGCGATCGGGCAAGAGACCCAGTACTTC
TRBJ1-2	TRBV28	-	-	CASGGRGLSHYGYTF	TGTGCCAGCGGGGGGAGGGGACTCTCTCACTATGGCTACACCTTC
TRBJ2-1	TRBV18	TRBD1	-	CASSPLNLPLGTGGNEQFF	TGTGCCAGCTCACCACTCAATCTACCCCTTGGGACAGGGGGAAATGAGCAGTTCTTC
TRBJ2-5	TRBV29-1	TRBD1	-	CSVKDRVGETQYF	TGCAGCGTCAAAGACAGGGTTGGAGAGACCCAGTACTTC
TRBJ1-5	TRBV12-3/TRBV12-4	-	-	CASSLSQNQPQHF	TGTGCCAGCAGTTTATCGCAGAATCAGCCCCAGCATTTT
TRBJ1-2	TRBV29-1	-	few	CSVGPPRGAVTYGYTF	TGCAGCGTCGGACCACCTCGGGGGGCGGTTACTTATGGCTACACCTTC
TRBJ2-2	TRBV6-5	-	many	CASKTGTTGELFF	TGTGCCAGCAAAACAGGGACCACCGGGGAGCTGTTTTTT
TRBJ1-1	TRBV2	-	-	CASSSLRETEAFF	TGTGCCAGCAGTAGCCTTAGGGAGACTGAAGCTTTCTTT
TRBJ2-7	TRBV5-1	TRBD2	-	CASSLALAGEEQYF	TGCGCCAGCAGCTTGGCTCTAGCGGGAGAAGAGCAGTACTTC